Listed here are 13 T cell receptor beta chains from one sample, sequenced in a study of neurological immune-mediated disorders. TCRdb reprocessed the 5' RACE reads with MiXCR, giving one entry per CDR3 protein. Of 55,000 to 70,000 distinct CDR3 sequences detected, about an eighth appear once; the ten largest clones hold less than 2%. The sample taken for sequencing was PBMCs. The receptors stem from a man aged 55 to 70 in good health.

This clonotype has a count of ten or more. The chain uses TRBV6-5 and TRBJ1-1; the match to TRBD1 covers 8 bases. Germline V gene data show CDR1 as MNHEY and CDR2 as SVGAGI. The trim removed 2 bases at V and 4 bases at J, leaving 3 bases unmatched. The length of the CDR3 is 14 residues. Here the CDR3 reads CASSYGTGATEAFF. DNA for the CDR3: TGTGCCAGCAGTTACGGGACAGGCGCCACTGAAGCTTTCTTT.

Comments on this clonotype: The junction departs from the called germline gene at one end, perhaps through a read error. Written as DNA, the CDR3 is TGTGTCAGCAGCCCCGGGGGAGTGACAGATACGCAGTATTTT. Translating it yields CVSSPGGVTDTQYF. The rearrangement links TRBV7-3 to TRBJ2-3; a weak D match, TRBD2 (6 bases). The CDR3 is 14 residues long. Per germline, CDR1 SGHTA and CDR2 FQGTGA.

This clonotype was picked up a small number of times. The V gene is TRBV6-6, the J gene TRBJ2-3; D is tentatively TRBD1 or TRBD2 (6 bases each). Trimming pared 6 bases from V and 6 bases from J, leaving 19 bases between. The CDR3 runs 15 residues. In germline, CDR1 is MNHNY, CDR2 SVGAGI (reference sequence). The CDR3 sequence is CASSLGGAPRDTQYF. CDR3 coding DNA: TGTGCCAGCAGCCTGGGGGGCGCTCCTAGGGATACGCAGTATTTT.

This clonotype appeared many times. V gene TRBV12-3 or TRBV12-4 combines with J gene TRBJ1-6; D is uncertain. V shed 6 bases and J shed 10 bases, with 13 bases lying between them. The CDR3 is made up of 13 amino acids. CDR3 sequence: CASRDPPNSPLHF. The CDR3 bases are TGTGCCAGCAGGGACCCTCCAAACTCACCCCTCCACTTT.

The sample holds many counts of this clonotype. V usage is TRBV7-9 and J usage is TRBJ2-7; 11 bases line up with TRBD1. J was trimmed by 4 bases and V by 5 bases; bases with no gene match: 25. There are 21 residues in the CDR3. The germline V gene encodes CDR1 SEHNR and CDR2 FQNEAQ (reference sequence). This CDR3 is CASSPRTGGLTGGRVSYEQYF. The CDR3 DNA reads as TGTGCCAGCAGCCCAAGGACAGGGGGCTTAACCGGGGGAAGAGTGTCATACGAGCAGTACTTC.

The chain employs TRBV7-2 and TRBJ2-2; D tentatively fits TRBD1 or TRBD2 (5 bases each). The CDR3 has 15 amino acids. Germline-derived CDR1 and CDR2 are SGHTA and FQGNSA. Trimming took 5 bases from V and 3 from J, leaving 13 bases between them. The CDR3 loop reads CASSRDGIDTGELFF. The CDR3 DNA reads TGTGCCAGCAGCCGGGACGGGATAGACACCGGGGAGCTGTTTTTT.

This clonotype was recorded many times. This chain joins TRBV7-8 and TRBJ2-2; 9 bases match TRBD1. This CDR3 is 14 amino acids long. CDR1 is SGHVS, CDR2 FQNEAQ, per germline. After removal of 4 bases from V and 5 bases from J, the junction contained 2 bases not matched to a gene. The CDR3: CASSSGQGTGELFF. CDR3 bases: TGTGCCAGCAGCTCCGGACAGGGGACCGGGGAGCTGTTTTTT.

This clonotype was seen many times. The chain links TRBV11-3 to TRBJ2-7; TRBD1 matches 7 bases. J gave up 5 bases and V 7 bases, and 8 bases lay outside the gene matches. There are 13 residues in the CDR3. Germline V gene lookup returns CDR1 SGHNT and CDR2 YENEEA. The CDR3 nucleotides are TGTGCCAGCACCATACAGGGGCTCAACGAGCAGTACTTC. This gives the protein CASTIQGLNEQYF.

On this clonotype itself: Since the CDR3 does not end with the conserved phenylalanine or tryptophan, this likely comes from a read error. This chain joins TRBV7-9 and TRBJ2-7; 7 bases agree with TRBD1. Germline loops: CDR1 SEHNR, CDR2 FQNEAQ (reference sequence). The V gene end was trimmed by 5 bases and the J gene end by 4 bases; junction bases not matched to a gene: 11. The CDR3 is 15 residues long. CDR3 nucleotide sequence: TGTGCCAGCAGCCATGGGGACAGTTCTTCATACGAGCAGTACTTA. It yields the protein CASSHGDSSSYEQYL.

This clonotype was seen repeatedly, ten times or more. V gene TRBV7-8 combines with J gene TRBJ1-2; D gene unclear. V was shortened by 1 base and J by 6 bases, with 15 bases between the two germline ends. The CDR3 covers 15 residues. The germline V gene encodes CDR1 SGHVS and CDR2 FQNEAQ. CDR3 region: CASSLVHPSSNGYTF. The DNA of the CDR3 is TGTGCCAGCAGCTTAGTGCACCCCTCCTCCAATGGCTACACCTTC.

This clonotype was observed many times. The V gene is TRBV27, the J gene TRBJ1-5; no firm D call. With 3 bases removed from V and 5 bases from J, the gap between germline ends came to 5 bases. CDR3 length equals 12 residues. Germline CDR1 is MNHEY and CDR2 is SMNVEV (reference sequence). The CDR3 DNA sequence: TGTGCCAGCAGTTTTATCGATCAGCCCCAGCATTTT. The encoded protein is CASSFIDQPQHF.

This clonotype was counted many times. The chain links TRBV14 to TRBJ2-1, with D perhaps matching TRBD1 (6 bases). The CDR3 totals 16 residues. The germline V gene encodes CDR1 SGHDN and CDR2 FVKESK. V gave up 0 bases and J gave up 3 bases, with 12 bases separating them. The CDR3 here is CASSQDSDRFYNEQFF. The CDR3 nucleotides read TGTGCCAGCAGCCAAGATTCGGACAGATTCTACAATGAGCAGTTCTTC. The full variable domain, with the rest looked up from reference TRBV14 and TRBJ2-1, is EAGVTQFPSHSVIEKGQTVTLRCDPISGHDNLYWYRRVMGKEIKFLLHFVKESKQDESGMPNNRFLAERTGGTYSTLKVQPAELEDSGVYFCASSQDSDRFYNEQFFGPGTRLTVL.

This clonotype was found many times. The chain has TRBV20-1 and TRBJ2-1; TRBD1 agrees at 10 bases. CDR1 and CDR2 from the germline V gene are DFQATT and SNEGSKA (reference sequence). CDR3 length: 17 amino acids. The V gene end was trimmed by 0 bases and the J gene end by 5 bases; junction bases not matched to a gene: 10. CDR3: CSARDPGPGQGNNEQFF. CDR3 sequence (DNA): TGCAGTGCTAGAGACCCAGGGCCGGGACAGGGGAACAATGAGCAGTTCTTC.